This TCR beta chain was observed in a study of blood T cell repertoires in COVID-19. Study-level background: T cells, B-cell-depleted T cells, or PBMCs provided the cDNA or gDNA that served as material.

Per the authors' pipeline: Quantification of nucleated cells was approximated via reference gene primer amplification. The assay was immunoSEQ multiplex PCR, and TCRdb's table has in-frame clones only and misses some. Clone size and the V and J calls come from that table; the DNA yielded D and trimming. The data contain about 100,000 clones, 70% to 90% of them singletons. What was sequenced was peripheral blood. This TCR was recovered from a human donor in a cohort sampled during active COVID-19.

CDR3: CASSYAGAPNYGYTF. The CDR3 DNA reads as TGTGCCAGCAGTTACGCCGGTGCCCCTAACTATGGCTACACCTTC. The chain couples TRBV28 to TRBJ1-2, with no clear D. V lost 4 bases and J 0 bases, leaving 12 bases between the germline ends. Germline CDR1 reads MDHEN; CDR2 reads SYDVKM. CDR3 length: 15 residues.